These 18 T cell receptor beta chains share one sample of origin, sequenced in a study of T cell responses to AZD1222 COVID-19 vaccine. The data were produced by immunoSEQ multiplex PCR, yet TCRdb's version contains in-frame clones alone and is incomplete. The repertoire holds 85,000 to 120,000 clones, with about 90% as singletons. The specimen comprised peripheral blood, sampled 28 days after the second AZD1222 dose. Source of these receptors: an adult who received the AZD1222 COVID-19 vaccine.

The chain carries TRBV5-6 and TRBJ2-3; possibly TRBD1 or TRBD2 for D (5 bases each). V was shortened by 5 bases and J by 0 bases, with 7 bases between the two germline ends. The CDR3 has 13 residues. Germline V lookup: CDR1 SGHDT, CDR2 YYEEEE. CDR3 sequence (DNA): TGTGCCAGCAGTCGGGACAGCACAGATACGCAGTATTTT. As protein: CASSRDSTDTQYF.

The CDR3 protein is CASSPRRTSGGAPDTQYF. The CDR3 nucleotides are TGTGCCAGCTCACCACGCAGGACTAGCGGGGGCGCCCCAGATACGCAGTATTTT. The V gene is TRBV18, the J gene TRBJ2-3, with TRBD2 matching 13 bases. The CDR3 consists of 18 residues. Per germline, CDR1 KGHSH and CDR2 LQKENI. The J segment lost 4 bases and the V segment lost 1 base, leaving 8 bases of the junction unmatched.

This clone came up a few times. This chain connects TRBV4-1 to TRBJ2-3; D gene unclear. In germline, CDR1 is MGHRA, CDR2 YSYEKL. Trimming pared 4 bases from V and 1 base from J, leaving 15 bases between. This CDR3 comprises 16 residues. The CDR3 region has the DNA TGCGCCAGCAGCCGGTTGGGCAGTCGGGGCACAGATACGCAGTATTTT. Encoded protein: CASSRLGSRGTDTQYF.

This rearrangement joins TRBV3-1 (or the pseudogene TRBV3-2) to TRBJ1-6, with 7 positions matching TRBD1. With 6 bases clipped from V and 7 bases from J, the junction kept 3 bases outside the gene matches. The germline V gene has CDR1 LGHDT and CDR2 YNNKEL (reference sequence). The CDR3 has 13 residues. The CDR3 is CASRQTGNSPLHF. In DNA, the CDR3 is TGTGCCAGCAGACAGACAGGGAATTCACCCCTCCACTTT.

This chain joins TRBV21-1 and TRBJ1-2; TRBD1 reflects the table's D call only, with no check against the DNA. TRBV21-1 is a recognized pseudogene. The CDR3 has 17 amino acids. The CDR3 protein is CASSKKTQGASHYGYTF. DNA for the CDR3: TGTGCCAGCAGCAAAAAGACACAGGGGGCGTCCCACTATGGCTACACCTTC.

The DNA of the CDR3 is TGTGCCAGCAGCCAAGAAACCCGCCCGGGGGCGTTAAATCAGCCCCAGCATTTT. Translating it yields CASSQETRPGALNQPQHF. The rearrangement uses TRBV4-2 and TRBJ1-5, with TRBD1 as a possible D gene (6 bases). The CDR3 totals 18 residues. Germline lookup yields CDR1 LGHNA and CDR2 YNFKEQ. Trimming pared 0 bases from V and 4 bases from J, leaving 19 bases between.

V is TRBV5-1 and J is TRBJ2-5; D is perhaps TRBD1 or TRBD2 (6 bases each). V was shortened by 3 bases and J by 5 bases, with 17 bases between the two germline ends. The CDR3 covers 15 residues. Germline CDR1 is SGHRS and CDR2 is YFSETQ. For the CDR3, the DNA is TGCGCCAGCAGCTACCCTAAGGGGGGTTCGGAGACCCAGTACTTC. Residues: CASSYPKGGSETQYF.

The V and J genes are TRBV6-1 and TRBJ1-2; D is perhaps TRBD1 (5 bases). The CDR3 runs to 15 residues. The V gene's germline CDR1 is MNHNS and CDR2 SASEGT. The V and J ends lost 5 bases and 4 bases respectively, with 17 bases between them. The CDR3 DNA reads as TGTGCCAGCAGTAGGGACCGACCGGGGGGCTATGGCTACACCTTC. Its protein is CASSRDRPGGYGYTF.

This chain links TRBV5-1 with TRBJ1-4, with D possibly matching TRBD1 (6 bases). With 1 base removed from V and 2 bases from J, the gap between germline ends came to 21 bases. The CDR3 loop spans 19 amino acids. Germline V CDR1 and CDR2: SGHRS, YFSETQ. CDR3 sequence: CASSLKSVGQGFTNEKLFF. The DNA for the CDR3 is TGCGCCAGCAGCTTGAAATCGGTTGGTCAGGGGTTTACTAATGAAAAACTGTTTTTT.

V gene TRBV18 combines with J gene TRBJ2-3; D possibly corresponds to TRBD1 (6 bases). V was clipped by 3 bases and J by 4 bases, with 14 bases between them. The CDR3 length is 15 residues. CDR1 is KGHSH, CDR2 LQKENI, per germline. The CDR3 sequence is CASSPLMNRADTQYF. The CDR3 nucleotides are TGTGCCAGCTCACCCCTAATGAACAGGGCAGATACGCAGTATTTT.

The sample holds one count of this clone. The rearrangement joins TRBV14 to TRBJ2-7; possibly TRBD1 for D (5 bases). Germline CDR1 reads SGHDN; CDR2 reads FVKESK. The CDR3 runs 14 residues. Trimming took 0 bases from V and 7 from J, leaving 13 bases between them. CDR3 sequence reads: CASSQDLGLREQYF. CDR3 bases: TGTGCCAGCAGCCAAGATTTGGGGCTGCGTGAGCAGTACTTC.

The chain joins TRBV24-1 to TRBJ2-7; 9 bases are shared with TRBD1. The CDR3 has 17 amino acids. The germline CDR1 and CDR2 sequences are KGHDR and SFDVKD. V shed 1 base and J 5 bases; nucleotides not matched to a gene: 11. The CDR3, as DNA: TGTGCCACCAGTGATTTTCGGGACAGGGTGGCCGAGGACGAGCAGTACTTC. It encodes CATSDFRDRVAEDEQYF.

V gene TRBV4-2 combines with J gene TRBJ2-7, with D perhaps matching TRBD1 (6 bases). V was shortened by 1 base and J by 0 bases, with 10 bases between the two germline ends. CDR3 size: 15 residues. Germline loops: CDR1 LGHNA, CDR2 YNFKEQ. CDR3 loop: CASSQAGTTSYEQYF. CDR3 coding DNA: TGTGCCAGCAGCCAAGCAGGGACAACCTCCTACGAGCAGTACTTC.

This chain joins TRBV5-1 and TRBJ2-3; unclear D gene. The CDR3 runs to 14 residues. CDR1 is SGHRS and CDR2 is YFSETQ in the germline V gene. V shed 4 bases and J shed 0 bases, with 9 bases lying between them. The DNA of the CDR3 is TGCGCCAGCAGCGTGGCCCTCAGCACAGATACGCAGTATTTT. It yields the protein CASSVALSTDTQYF.

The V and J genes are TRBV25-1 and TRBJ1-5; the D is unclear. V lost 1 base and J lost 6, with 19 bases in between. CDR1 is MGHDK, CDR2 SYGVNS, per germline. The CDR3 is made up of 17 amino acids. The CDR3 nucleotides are TGTGCCAGCAGTGAATTCTTTCCGGCCAGCTCGGGTCAGCCCCAGCATTTT. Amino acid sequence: CASSEFFPASSGQPQHF.

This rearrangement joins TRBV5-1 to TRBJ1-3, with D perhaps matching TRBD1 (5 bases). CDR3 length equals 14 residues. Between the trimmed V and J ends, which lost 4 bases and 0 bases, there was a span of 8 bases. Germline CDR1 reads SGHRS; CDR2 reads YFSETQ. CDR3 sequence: CASSPGHSGNTIYF. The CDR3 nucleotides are TGCGCCAGCAGCCCGGGGCACTCTGGAAACACCATATATTTT.

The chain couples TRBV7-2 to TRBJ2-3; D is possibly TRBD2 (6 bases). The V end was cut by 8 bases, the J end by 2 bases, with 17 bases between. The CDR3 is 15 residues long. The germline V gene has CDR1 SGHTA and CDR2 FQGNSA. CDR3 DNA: TGTGCCAGCCTCGACAAGGGACTTCCCACAGATACGCAGTATTTT. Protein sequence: CASLDKGLPTDTQYF.

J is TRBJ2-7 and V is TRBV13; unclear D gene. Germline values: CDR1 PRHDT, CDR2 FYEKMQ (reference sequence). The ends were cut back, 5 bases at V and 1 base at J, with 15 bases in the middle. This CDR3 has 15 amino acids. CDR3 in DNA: TGTGCCAGCAGCCCGGGTGGATCCCTTTCCTACGAGCAGTACTTC. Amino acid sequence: CASSPGGSLSYEQYF. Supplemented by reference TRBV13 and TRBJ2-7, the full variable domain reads AAGVIQSPRHLIKEKRETATLKCYPIPRHDTVYWYQQGPGQDPQFLISFYEKMQSDKGSIPDRFSAQQFSDYHSELNMSSLELGDSALYFCASSPGGSLSYEQYFGPGTRLTVT.